This TCR beta chain comes out of a study of T cell responses to AZD1222 COVID-19 vaccine. Clones were sequenced by immunoSEQ multiplex PCR, and TCRdb holds only the in-frame ones, with some missing. The repertoire includes 150,000 to 200,000 clones, 85% to 95% of them detected once, and over 1% sits in the top ten. CDR3 length: 12 amino acids. Germline V gives CDR1 SQVTM, CDR2 ANQGSEA. Between the trimmed V and J ends, which lost 7 bases and 2 bases, there was a span of 12 bases. This clone has a single count. The genes are TRBV29-1 and TRBJ2-7; D might be TRBD1 or TRBD2, each matching 5 bases. This sequence was found in an adult in good health. Sequenced material: peripheral blood, taken on day 0 of AZD1222 vaccination. The CDR3 region has the DNA TGCAGCGCCGGGACGTCGGCCTACGAGCAGTACTTC. Its protein product is CSAGTSAYEQYF.